Below, one T cell receptor beta chain is given with its context. Antigen unknown. CDR1 and CDR2 (germline): MNHEY, SMNVEV (reference sequence). J was trimmed by 9 bases and V by 5 bases; bases with no gene match: 15. The CDR3 extends over 15 amino acids. Whole-study results and caveats: The larger-cohort validation was restricted to a single TCR beta V-J rearrangement rather than whole repertoires. Greatest tumor Treg TCR overlap was with tumor naive CD4+ cells.

Full-length variable regions came from constant-region reverse primers plus semi-nested Nested Universal Primer A PCR. TCRdb called the 5' RACE reads again in MiXCR, with one record for every CDR3 protein. The sample has under 35,000 distinct CDR3 sequences, roughly a quarter seen once. The genes are TRBV27 and TRBJ1-2; 7 bases match TRBD1. The source is a female donor with breast cancer. Source material: memory CD4+ T cells sorted from blood. Subset: memory CD4+ T cells, CD4+CD45RO+CD25-. CDR3 sequence (DNA): TGTGCCAGCAGTCCGAGACAGGGAAGATTTCGAAGCTACACCTTC. Residues: CASSPRQGRFRSYTF.